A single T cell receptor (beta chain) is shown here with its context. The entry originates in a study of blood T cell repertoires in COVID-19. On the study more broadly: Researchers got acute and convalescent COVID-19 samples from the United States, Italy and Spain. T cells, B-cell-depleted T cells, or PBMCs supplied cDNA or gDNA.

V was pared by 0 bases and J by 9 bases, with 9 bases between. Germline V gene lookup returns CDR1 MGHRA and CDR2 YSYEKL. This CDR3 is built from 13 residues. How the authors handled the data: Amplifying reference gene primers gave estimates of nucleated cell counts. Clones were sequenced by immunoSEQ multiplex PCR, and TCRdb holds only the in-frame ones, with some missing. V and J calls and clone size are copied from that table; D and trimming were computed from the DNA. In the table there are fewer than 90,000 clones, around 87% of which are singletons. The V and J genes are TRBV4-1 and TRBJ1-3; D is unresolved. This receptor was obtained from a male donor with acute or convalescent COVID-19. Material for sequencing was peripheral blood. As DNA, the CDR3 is TGCGCCAGCAGCCAAGACCCCGGGTTCACCATATATTTT. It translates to CASSQDPGFTIYF.